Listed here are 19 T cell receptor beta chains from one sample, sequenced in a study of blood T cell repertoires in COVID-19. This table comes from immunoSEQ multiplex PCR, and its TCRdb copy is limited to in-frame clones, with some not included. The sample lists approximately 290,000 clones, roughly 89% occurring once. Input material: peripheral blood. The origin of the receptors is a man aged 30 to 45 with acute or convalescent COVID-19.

The CDR3 nucleotides are TGTGCCAGCAGCCAAGACAGGGTCAACGCTTTCTTT. It yields the protein CASSQDRVNAFF. The chain has TRBV14 and TRBJ1-1; tentative D call: TRBD1 (5 bases). V lost 0 bases and J lost 11, with 10 bases in between. CDR1 is SGHDN and CDR2 is FVKESK in the germline V gene. The length of the CDR3 is 12 residues.

The CDR3 spells CAWRESGVTDTQYF. In DNA form, the CDR3 reads TGTGCCTGGAGAGAGTCAGGGGTTACAGATACGCAGTATTTT. The rearrangement joins TRBV30 to TRBJ2-3; a weak D match, TRBD1 (6 bases). The ends were cut back, 3 bases at V and 3 bases at J, with 13 bases in the middle. The CDR3 has 14 amino acids. Germline CDR1 GTSNPN, CDR2 SVGIG (reference sequence).

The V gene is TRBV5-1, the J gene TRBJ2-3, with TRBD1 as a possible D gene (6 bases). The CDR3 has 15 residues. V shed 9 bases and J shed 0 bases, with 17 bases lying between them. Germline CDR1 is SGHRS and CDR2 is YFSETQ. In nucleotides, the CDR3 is TGCGCCACATATCAGGACAGCCCTAGCACAGATACGCAGTATTTT. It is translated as CATYQDSPSTDTQYF.

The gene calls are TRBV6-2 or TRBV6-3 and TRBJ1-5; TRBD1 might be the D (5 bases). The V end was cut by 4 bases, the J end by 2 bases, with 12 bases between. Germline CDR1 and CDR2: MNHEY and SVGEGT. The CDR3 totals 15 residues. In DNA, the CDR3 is TGTGCCAGCAGTTCCGGGGGGGAGGGCAATCAGCCCCAGCATTTT. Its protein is CASSSGGEGNQPQHF.

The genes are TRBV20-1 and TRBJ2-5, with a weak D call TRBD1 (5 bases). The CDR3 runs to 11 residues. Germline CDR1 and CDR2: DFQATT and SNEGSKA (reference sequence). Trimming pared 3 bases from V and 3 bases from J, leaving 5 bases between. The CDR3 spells CSARTEETQYF. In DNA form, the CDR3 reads TGCAGTGCTAGGACAGAAGAGACCCAGTACTTC.

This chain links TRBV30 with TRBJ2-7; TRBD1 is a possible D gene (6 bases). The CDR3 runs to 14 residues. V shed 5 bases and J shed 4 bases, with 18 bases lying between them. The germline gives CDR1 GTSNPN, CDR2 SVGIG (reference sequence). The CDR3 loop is CAWQKGTSTYEQYF. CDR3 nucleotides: TGTGCCTGGCAAAAAGGGACATCTACTTACGAGCAGTACTTC.

This chain's CDR3 is CASSQVLPREGPQHF. In DNA, the CDR3 is TGCGCCAGCAGCCAAGTCCTGCCCCGGGAGGGGCCCCAGCATTTT. The V call is TRBV4-1, the J call TRBJ1-5; D unclear. The V end lost 1 base, the J end lost 9 bases, and 16 bases lay between the germline ends. The germline CDR1 and CDR2 sequences are MGHRA and YSYEKL. There are 15 residues in the CDR3.

The CDR3 loop reads CASSERAGDSLYGYTF. CDR3 DNA: TGTGCCAGCAGTGAAAGAGCGGGGGACAGCCTCTATGGCTACACCTTC. The chain carries TRBV6-1 and TRBJ1-2, with 7 bases aligning to TRBD1. J gave up 4 bases and V 2 bases, and 10 bases lay outside the gene matches. The germline gives CDR1 MNHNS, CDR2 SASEGT. The CDR3 consists of 16 residues.

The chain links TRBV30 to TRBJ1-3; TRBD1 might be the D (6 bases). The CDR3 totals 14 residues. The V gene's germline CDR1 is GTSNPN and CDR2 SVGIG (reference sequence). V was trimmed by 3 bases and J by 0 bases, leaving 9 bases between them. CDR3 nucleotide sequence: TGTGCCTGGAGGGGGGCGAGCTCTGGAAACACCATATATTTT. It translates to CAWRGASSGNTIYF.

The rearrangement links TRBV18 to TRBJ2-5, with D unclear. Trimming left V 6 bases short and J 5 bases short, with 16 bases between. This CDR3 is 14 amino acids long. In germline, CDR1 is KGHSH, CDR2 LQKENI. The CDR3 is CASSPAIPRETQYF. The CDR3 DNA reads TGTGCCAGCTCCCCAGCCATCCCTAGGGAGACCCAGTACTTC.

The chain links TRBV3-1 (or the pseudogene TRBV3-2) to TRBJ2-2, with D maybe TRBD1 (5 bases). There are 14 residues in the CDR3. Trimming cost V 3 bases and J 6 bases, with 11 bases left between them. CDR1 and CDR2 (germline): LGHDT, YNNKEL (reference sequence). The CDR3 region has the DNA TGTGCCAGCAGCCAGGGCAGGGTGGCCGGGGAGCTGTTTTTT. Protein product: CASSQGRVAGELFF.

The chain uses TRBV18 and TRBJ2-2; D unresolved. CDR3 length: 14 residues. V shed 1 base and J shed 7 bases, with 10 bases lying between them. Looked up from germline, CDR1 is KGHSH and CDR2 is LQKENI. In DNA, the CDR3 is TGTGCCAGCTCACCACGGAACTACGGCGGGGAGCTGTTTTTT. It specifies CASSPRNYGGELFF.

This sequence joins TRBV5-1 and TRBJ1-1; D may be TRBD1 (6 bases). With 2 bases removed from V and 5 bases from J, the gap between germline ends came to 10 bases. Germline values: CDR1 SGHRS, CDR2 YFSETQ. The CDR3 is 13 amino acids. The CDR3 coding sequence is TGCGCCAGCAGCTTACAGCAGGGGACTGAAGCTTTCTTT. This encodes CASSLQQGTEAFF.

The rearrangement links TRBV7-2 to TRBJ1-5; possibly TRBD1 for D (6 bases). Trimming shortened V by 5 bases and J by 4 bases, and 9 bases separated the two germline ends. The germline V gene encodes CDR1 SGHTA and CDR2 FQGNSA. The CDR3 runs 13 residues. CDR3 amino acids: CASSVQGNQPQHF. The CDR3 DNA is TGTGCCAGCAGCGTACAGGGTAATCAGCCCCAGCATTTT.

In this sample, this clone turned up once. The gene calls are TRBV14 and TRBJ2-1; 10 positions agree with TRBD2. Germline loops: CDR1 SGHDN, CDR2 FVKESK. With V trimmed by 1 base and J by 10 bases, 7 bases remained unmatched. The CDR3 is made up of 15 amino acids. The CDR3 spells CASSQGISGGYEQFF. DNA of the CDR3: TGTGCCAGCAGCCAAGGTATTAGCGGGGGGTACGAGCAGTTCTTC.

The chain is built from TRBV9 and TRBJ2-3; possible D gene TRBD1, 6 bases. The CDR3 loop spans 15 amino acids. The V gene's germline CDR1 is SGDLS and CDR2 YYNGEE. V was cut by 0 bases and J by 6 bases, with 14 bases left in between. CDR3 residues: CASSVVGQGVDTQYF. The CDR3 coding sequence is TGTGCCAGCAGCGTAGTGGGACAAGGGGTGGATACGCAGTATTTT.

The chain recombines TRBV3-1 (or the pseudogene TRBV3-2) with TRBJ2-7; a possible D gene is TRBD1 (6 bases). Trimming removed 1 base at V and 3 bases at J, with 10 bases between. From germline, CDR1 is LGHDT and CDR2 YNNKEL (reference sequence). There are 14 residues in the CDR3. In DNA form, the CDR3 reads TGTGCCAGCAGCCAAGTGAACAGGGTCTACGAGCAGTACTTC. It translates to CASSQVNRVYEQYF.

CDR3 DNA sequence: TGTGCCAGCAGTCTTCAGGGGGGCCACGAGCAGTACTTC. Amino acid sequence: CASSLQGGHEQYF. V usage is TRBV12-3 or TRBV12-4 and J usage is TRBJ2-7, with D possibly matching TRBD1 (7 bases). The ends were cut back, 5 bases at V and 5 bases at J, with 13 bases in the middle. The CDR3 is 13 residues long.

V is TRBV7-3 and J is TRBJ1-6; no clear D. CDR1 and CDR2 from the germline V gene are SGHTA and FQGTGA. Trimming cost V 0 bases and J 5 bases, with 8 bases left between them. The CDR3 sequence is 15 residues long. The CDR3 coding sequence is TGTGCCAGCAGCTTAACTCTCGGGAATAATTCACCCCTCCACTTT. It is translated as CASSLTLGNNSPLHF.